This T cell receptor beta chain was identified during a study of response to subunit inactivated influenza vaccine. General study points: Authors suggested each seasonal influenza vaccination recruits few new T cells.

Concerning this clonotype itself: Its antigen is currently unknown.

TCRdb reanalysed the RT-PCR reads using MiXCR and keeps one entry per CDR3 protein. The profile shows 500,000 to 550,000 distinct CDR3 sequences, under 9% of them singletons. The sequence came from a man between 50 and 75 years old who received an inactivated influenza vaccine. The sample here was PBMCs from blood, taken around 25 months after vaccination.

The CDR3 spells CASSLSSGISNEQYF. The CDR3 bases are TGCGCCAGCAGCTTGTCCTCAGGGATCAGCAACGAGCAGTACTTC. The chain uses TRBV5-1 and TRBJ2-7; possible D gene TRBD1, 5 bases. Germline V gene lookup returns CDR1 SGHRS and CDR2 YFSETQ. The CDR3 contains 15 residues. V lost 1 base and J 5 bases, leaving 16 bases between the germline ends.